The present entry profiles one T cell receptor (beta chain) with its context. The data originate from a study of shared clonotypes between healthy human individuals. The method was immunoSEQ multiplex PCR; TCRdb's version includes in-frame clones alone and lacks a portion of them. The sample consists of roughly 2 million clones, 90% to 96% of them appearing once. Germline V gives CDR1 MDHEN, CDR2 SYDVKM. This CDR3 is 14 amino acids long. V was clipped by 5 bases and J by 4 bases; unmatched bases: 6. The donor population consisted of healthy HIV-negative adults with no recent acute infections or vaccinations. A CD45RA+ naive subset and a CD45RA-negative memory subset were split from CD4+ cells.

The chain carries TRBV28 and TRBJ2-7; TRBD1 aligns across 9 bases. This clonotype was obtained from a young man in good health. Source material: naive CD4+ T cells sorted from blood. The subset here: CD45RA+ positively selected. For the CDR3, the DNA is TGTGCCAGCAGTCAAGGGACAGGGTTTTACGAGCAGTACTTC. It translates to CASSQGTGFYEQYF. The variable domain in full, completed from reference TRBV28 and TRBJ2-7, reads DVKVTQSSRYLVKRTGEKVFLECVQDMDHENMFWYRQDPGLGLRLIYFSYDVKMKEKGDIPEGYSVSREKKERFSLILESASTNQTSMYLCASSQGTGFYEQYFGPGTRLTVT.